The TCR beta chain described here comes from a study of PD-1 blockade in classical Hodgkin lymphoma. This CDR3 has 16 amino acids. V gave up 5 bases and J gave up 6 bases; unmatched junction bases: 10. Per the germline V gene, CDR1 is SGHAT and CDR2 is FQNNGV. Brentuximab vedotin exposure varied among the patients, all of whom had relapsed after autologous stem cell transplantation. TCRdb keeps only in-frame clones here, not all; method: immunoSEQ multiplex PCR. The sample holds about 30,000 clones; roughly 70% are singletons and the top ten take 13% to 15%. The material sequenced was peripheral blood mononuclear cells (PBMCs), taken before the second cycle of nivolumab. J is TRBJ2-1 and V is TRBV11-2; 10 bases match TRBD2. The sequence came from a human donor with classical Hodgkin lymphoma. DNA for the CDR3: TGTGCCAGCAGCCGTCGGACTAGCGGCTGGGGCAATGAGCAGTTCTTC. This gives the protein CASSRRTSGWGNEQFF. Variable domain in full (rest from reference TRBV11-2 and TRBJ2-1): EAGVAQSPRYKIIEKRQSVAFWCNPISGHATLYWYQQILGQGPKLLIQFQNNGVVDDSQLPKDRFSAERLKGVDSTLKIQPAKLEDSAVYLCASSRRTSGWGNEQFFGPGTRLTVL.